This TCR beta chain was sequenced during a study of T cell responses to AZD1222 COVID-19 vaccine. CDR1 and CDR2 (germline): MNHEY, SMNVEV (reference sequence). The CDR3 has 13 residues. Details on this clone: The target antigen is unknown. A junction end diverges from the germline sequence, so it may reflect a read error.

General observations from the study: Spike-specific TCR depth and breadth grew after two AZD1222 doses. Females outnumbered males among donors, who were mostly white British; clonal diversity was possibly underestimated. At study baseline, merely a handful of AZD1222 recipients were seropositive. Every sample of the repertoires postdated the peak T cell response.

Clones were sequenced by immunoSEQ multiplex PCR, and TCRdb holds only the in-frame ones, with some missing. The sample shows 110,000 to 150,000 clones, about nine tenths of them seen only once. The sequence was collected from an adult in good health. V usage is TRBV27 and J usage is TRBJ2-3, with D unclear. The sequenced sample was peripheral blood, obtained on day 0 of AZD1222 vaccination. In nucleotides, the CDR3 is TGTGCCAGCAGTCCTCAAGGAGCCGATAAGCAGTATTTT. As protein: CASSPQGADKQYF.